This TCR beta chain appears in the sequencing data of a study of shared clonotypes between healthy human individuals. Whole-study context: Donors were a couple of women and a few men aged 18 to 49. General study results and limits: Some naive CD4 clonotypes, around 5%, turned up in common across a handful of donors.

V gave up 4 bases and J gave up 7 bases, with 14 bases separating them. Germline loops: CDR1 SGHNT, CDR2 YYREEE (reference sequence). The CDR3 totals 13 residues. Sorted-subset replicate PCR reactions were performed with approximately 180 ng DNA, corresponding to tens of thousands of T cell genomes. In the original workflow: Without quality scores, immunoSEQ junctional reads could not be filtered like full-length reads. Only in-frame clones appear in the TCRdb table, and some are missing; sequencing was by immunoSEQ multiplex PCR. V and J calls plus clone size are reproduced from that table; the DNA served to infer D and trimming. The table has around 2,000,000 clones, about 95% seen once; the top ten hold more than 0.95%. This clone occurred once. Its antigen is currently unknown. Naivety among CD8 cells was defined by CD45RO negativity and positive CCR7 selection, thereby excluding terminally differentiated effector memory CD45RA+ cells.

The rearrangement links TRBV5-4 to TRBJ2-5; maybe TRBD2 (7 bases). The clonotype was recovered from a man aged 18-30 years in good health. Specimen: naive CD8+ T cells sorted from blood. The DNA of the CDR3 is TGTGCCAGCAGCCTGGGGGGGGCTGGGACCCAGTACTTC. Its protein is CASSLGGAGTQYF.